This T cell receptor (beta chain) is from a study of identical twins' blood T cells. There are a few counts of this clonotype. The antigen is unknown. The three twin pairs were reared together, likely meeting the same infections. Overall study results and limits: Top TCRbeta clonotypes were shared more with twin than unrelated donors.

Authors' analysis steps: Clonotypes per individual ranged from about 90,000 to nearly 500,000. Using its own MiXCR run on the 5' RACE reads, TCRdb lists one record per CDR3 protein. In this record, the V and J calls reflect TCRdb's handling and not the investigators' own analysis. This sample carries 300,000 to 400,000 distinct CDR3 sequences, roughly 31% of them seen once, and the ten largest clones take roughly 5.5%. The CDR3 covers 14 residues. The V and J ends lost 2 bases and 4 bases respectively, with 11 bases between them. Germline CDR1 reads DFQATT; CDR2 reads SNEGSKA (reference sequence). Sequenced: PBMCs. This clonotype was obtained from a woman between 18 and 49 years old in good health. The chain is built from TRBV20-1 and TRBJ2-2; D gene unclear. The CDR3 nucleotides are TGCAGTGCTAGAAGGGCCGAGACCACCGGGGAGCTGTTTTTT. Translation gives CSARRAETTGELFF.